Included here is one T cell receptor (beta chain) sequence, with context. Its antigen remains unknown. The data belong to a study of cytomegalovirus exposure and HLA in healthy donors. Notes on the study in general: Later on, a genetic analysis was performed. It linked a missense variant in DCLRE1C with V- and J-gene trimming of TCR beta.

PCR employed 60 Vbeta and 13 Jbeta primers. The repertoire was sequenced with immunoSEQ multiplex PCR; TCRdb's copy has only in-frame clones and lacks some. The sample lists around 190,000 clones, 65% to 90% occurring once. The CDR3 length is 12 residues. CDR1 and CDR2 (germline): ENHRY, SYGVKD. Trimming took off 0 bases at V and 5 bases at J, with 4 bases between the two ends. Sequencing was done on a sample of PBMCs. This chain connects TRBV10-3 to TRBJ2-5, with D unclear. The receptor was derived from a woman in her 50s in good health and CMV-seronegative. CDR3 residues: CAISESGETQYF. The CDR3, as DNA: TGTGCCATCAGTGAGTCCGGGGAGACCCAGTACTTC.